Listed here is a single T cell receptor beta chain. The CDR3 runs to 14 residues. Germline loops: CDR1 MGHDK, CDR2 SYGVNS. The V and J ends lost 6 bases and 0 bases, in that order; junction bases with no gene match: 5. The data belong to a study of blood T cell repertoires in COVID-19. Sequencing was performed with immunoSEQ multiplex PCR; in TCRdb, only in-frame clones are kept and a portion is missing. Altogether 150,000 or so clones are present, 80% to 90% being singletons, with the ten largest covering about 6%. Sequenced material: peripheral blood. This chain uses TRBV25-1 with TRBJ2-7, with 7 bases aligning to TRBD1. The sequence was obtained from an elderly man with acute or convalescent COVID-19. In DNA form, the CDR3 reads TGTGCCAGCAGCAAGACAGGGTCCTCCTACGAGCAGTACTTC. It specifies CASSKTGSSYEQYF.